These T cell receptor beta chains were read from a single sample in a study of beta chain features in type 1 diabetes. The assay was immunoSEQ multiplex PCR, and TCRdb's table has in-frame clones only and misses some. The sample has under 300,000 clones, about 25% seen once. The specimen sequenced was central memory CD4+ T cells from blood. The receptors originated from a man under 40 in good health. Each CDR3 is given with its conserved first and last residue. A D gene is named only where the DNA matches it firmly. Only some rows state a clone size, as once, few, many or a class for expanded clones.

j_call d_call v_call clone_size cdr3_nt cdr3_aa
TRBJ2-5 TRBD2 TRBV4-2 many TGTGCCAGCAGCTTCGGACTAGCGGGGGTGAAAGAGACCCAGTACTTC CASSFGLAGVKETQYF
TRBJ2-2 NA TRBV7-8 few TGTGCCAGCAGCTCCCGGGGTTCGGGGGCCGGGGAGCTGTTTTTT CASSSRGSGAGELFF
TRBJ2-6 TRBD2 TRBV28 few TGTGCCAGCAGCCCCGAGCGGGGGATTCGGGCCAACGTCCTGACTTTC CASSPERGIRANVLTF
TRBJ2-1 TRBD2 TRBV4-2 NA TGTGCCAGCAGCCCGAGGCTCCGGACTAGCGCATTCAATGAGCAGTTCTTC CASSPRLRTSAFNEQFF
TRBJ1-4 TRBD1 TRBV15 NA TGTGCCACCAGCGGTTGGACAGGTCGGGGTAATGAAAAACTGTTTTTT CATSGWTGRGNEKLFF
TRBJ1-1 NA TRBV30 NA TGTGCCTGGAGCAAAGGGGACATGAACACTGAAGCTTTCTTT CAWSKGDMNTEAFF
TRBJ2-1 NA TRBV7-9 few TGTGCCAGCAGCTTGACCCCCGGGCCCCTGTTCTTC CASSLTPGPLFF
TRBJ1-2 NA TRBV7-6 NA TGTGCCAGCAGCCCACAACAGGAGGGCGGCTACACCTTC CASSPQQEGGYTF
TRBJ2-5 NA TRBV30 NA TGTGCCTGGAGTGGCCCCGGACGGGAGACCCAGTACTTC CAWSGPGRETQYF
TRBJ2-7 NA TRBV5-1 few TGCGCCAGCAGCGGCCTAATAAGGACAGATCAAACCTACGAGCAGTACTTC CASSGLIRTDQTYEQYF
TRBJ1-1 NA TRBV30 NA TGTGCCAGGGATACGGGCGGAGGCACTGAAGCTTTCTTT CARDTGGGTEAFF
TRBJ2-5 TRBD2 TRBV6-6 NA TGTGCCAGCAGTTCACTCCCGGGACTACGGCAAGAGACCCAGTACTTC CASSSLPGLRQETQYF
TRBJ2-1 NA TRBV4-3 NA TGCGCCAGCAGCCCGGAACCCTACAATGAGCAGTTCTTC CASSPEPYNEQFF
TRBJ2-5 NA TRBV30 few TGTGCCTGGAGTCGGATCCAAGAGACCCAGTACTTC CAWSRIQETQYF
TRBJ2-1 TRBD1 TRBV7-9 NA TGTGCCAGCAGCTTAGGGACAGGGCATCGGGGTGAGCAGTTCTTC CASSLGTGHRGEQFF
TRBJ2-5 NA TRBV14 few TGTGCCAGCAGCCAAGAATCCGGGTGGGGAGAGACCCAGTACTTC CASSQESGWGETQYF
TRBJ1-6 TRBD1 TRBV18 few TGTGCCAGCTCACCGACACAGGGGATTGTTTATTCACCCCTCCACTTT CASSPTQGIVYSPLHF
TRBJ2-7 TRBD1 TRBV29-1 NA TGCAGCGTTTCCGGGACAGGGGGATCTGGAGAGCAGTACTTC CSVSGTGGSGEQYF
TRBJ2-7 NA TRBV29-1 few TGCAGCGTAAGGGAATCAACCTACGAGCAGTACTTC CSVRESTYEQYF
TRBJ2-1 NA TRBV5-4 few TGTGCCAGCAGCCAAGTCGATTTCGGTTATGAGCAGTTCTTC CASSQVDFGYEQFF
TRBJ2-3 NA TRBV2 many TGTGCCAGCGAAGGAATGAATACGCAGTATTTT CASEGMNTQYF
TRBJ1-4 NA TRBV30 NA TGTGCCTGGAGTGTAGGCAGGGAGGTTGAAAAACTGTTTTTT CAWSVGREVEKLFF
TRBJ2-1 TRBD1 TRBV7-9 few TGTGCCAGCAGCTTAGCCTCGGGACAGGGCGGTCATGAGCAGTTCTTC CASSLASGQGGHEQFF
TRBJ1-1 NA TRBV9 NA TGTGCCAGCAGCGTAGCGGGTAAGGACACTGAAGCTTTCTTT CASSVAGKDTEAFF
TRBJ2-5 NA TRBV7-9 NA TGTGCCACCGGATCGGAGACCCAGTACTTC CATGSETQYF
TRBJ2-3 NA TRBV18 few TGTGCCAGCTCACCTTCGGATACGCAGTATTTT CASSPSDTQYF
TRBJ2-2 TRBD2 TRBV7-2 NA TGTGCCATCTCCCTAGCGGGAGTGTCCGGGGAGCTGTTTTTT CAISLAGVSGELFF
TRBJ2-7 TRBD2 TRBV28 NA TGTGCCAGCAGTTTGGGCGGGAGGGTATACGAGCAGTACTTC CASSLGGRVYEQYF
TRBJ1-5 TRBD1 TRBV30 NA TGTGCCTGGACAGGGGGCTGGGGTAATCAGCCCCAGCATTTT CAWTGGWGNQPQHF
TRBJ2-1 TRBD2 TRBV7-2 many TGTGCCAGCAGCCAGCGGGGTGAGCAGTTCTTC CASSQRGEQFF
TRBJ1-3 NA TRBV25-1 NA TGTGCCAGCAGCCAGTTCTCTGGAAACACCATATATTTT CASSQFSGNTIYF
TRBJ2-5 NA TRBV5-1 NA TGCGCCAGCAGCTGGGTTGCAGATGCCCAAGAGACCCAGTACTTC CASSWVADAQETQYF
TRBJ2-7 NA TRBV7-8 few TGTGCCAGCAGCGCCCCCATTGGCGAGCAGTACTTC CASSAPIGEQYF
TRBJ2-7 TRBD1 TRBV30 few TGTGCCTGGGGCGGGACAGGGGCAGACTACGAGCAGTACTTC CAWGGTGADYEQYF
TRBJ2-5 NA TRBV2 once TGTGCCAGCAACGGCTACAGACAAGAGACCCAGTACTTC CASNGYRQETQYF
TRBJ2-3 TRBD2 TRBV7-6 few TGTGCCAGCAGCTTAGTATTTCGGCTAGCGGGGGGCACAGATACGCAGTATTTT CASSLVFRLAGGTDTQYF
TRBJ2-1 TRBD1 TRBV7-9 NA TGTGCCAGCAGCTTCGGGACAGGGAGGAGGAATGAGCAGTTCTTC CASSFGTGRRNEQFF
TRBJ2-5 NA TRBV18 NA TGTGCCAGCTCACCGGAAGAGACCCAGTACTTC CASSPEETQYF
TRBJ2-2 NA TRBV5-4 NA TGTGCCAGCAGCCCCGGGACGGAAGACACCGGGGAGCTGTTTTTT CASSPGTEDTGELFF
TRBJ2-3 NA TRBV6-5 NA TGTGCCAGCAGTACCCAACGGGGTCGCACAGATACGCAGTATTTT CASSTQRGRTDTQYF